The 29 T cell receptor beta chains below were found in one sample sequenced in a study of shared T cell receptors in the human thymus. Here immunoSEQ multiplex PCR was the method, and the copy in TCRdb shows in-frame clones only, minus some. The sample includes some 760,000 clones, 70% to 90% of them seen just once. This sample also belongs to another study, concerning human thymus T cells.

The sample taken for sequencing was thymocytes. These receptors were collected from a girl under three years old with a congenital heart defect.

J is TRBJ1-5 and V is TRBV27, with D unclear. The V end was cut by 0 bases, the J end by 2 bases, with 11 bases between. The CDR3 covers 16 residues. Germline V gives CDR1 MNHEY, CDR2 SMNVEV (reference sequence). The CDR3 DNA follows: TGTGCCAGCAGTTTATCGGCAGGCTGGGGCAATCAGCCCCAGCATTTT. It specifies CASSLSAGWGNQPQHF.

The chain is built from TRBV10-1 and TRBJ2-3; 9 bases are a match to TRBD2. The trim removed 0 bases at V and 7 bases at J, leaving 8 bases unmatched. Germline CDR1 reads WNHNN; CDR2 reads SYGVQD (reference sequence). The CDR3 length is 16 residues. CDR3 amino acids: CASSESVAGDGHTQYF. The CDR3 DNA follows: TGCGCCAGCAGTGAGTCAGTAGCGGGGGACGGACATACGCAGTATTTT.

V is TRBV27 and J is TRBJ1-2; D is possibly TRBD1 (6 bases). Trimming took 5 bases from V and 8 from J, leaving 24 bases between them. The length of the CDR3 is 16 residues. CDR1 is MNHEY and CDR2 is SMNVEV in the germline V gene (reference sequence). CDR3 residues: CASSAFRDTREGGYTF. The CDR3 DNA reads TGTGCCAGCAGTGCATTCCGGGACACTCGGGAAGGGGGCTACACCTTC.

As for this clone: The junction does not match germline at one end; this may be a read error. CDR3 protein: CASSQEPGGGNTEAFF. CDR3 sequence (DNA): TGCGCCAGCAGCCAAGAGCCAGGGGGAGGGAACACTGAAGCTTTCTTT. The V gene is TRBV5-4, the J gene TRBJ1-1, with TRBD1 identical over 7 bases. The CDR3 sequence is 16 residues long. The V gene's germline CDR1 is SGHNT and CDR2 YYREEE (reference sequence).

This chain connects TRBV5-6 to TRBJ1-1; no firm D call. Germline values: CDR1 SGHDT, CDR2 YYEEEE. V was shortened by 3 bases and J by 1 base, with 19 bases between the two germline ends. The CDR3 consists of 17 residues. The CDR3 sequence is CASSSGMGWGPNTEAFF. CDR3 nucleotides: TGTGCCAGCAGCTCCGGGATGGGGTGGGGTCCGAACACTGAAGCTTTCTTT.

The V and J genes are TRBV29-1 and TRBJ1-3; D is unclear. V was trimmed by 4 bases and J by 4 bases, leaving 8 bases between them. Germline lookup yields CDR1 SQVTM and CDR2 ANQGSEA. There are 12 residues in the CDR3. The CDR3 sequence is CSVVVAGNTIYF. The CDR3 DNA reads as TGCAGCGTTGTTGTAGCGGGAAACACCATATATTTT.

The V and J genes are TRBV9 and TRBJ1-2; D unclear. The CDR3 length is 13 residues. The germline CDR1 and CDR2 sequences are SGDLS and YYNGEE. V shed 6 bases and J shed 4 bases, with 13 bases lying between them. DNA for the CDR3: TGTGCCAGCACCAAAAGAGGCGGCTATGGCTACACCTTC. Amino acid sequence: CASTKRGGYGYTF.

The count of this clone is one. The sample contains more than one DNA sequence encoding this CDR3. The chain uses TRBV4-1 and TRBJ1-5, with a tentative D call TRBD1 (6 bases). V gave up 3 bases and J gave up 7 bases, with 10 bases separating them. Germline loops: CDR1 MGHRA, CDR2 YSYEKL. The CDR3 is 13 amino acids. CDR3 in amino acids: CASSQEGGQPQHF. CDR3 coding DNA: TGCGCCAGCAGCCAGGAGGGGGGGCAGCCCCAGCATTTT.

This CDR3 reads CAERGNTGELFF. CDR3 nucleotide sequence: TGTGCCGAGCGGGGGAACACCGGGGAGCTGTTTTTT. The V call is TRBV6-6, the J call TRBJ2-2, with TRBD2 identical over 7 bases. The germline V gene encodes CDR1 MNHNY and CDR2 SVGAGI (reference sequence). CDR3 length: 12 amino acids. After removal of 11 bases from V and 1 base from J, the junction contained 1 base not matched to a gene.

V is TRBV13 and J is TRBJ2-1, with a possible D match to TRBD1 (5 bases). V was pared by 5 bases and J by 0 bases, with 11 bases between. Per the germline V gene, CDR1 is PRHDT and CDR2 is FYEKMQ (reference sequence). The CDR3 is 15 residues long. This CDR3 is CASSVRQSSYNEQFF. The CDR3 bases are TGTGCCAGCAGCGTAAGACAGTCCTCCTACAATGAGCAGTTCTTC.

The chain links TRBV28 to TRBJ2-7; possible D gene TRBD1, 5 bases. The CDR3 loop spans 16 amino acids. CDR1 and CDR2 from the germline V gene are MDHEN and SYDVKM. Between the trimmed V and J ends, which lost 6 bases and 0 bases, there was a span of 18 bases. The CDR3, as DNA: TGTGCCAGCAGCCCCATTGGTCACAGGAGCTCCTACGAGCAGTACTTC. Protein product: CASSPIGHRSSYEQYF.

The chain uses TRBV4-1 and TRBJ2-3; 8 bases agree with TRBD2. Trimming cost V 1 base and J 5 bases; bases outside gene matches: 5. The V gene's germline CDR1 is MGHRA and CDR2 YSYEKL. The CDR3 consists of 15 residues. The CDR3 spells CASSQGLASGDTQYF. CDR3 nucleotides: TGCGCCAGCAGCCAAGGACTAGCGTCCGGAGATACGCAGTATTTT.

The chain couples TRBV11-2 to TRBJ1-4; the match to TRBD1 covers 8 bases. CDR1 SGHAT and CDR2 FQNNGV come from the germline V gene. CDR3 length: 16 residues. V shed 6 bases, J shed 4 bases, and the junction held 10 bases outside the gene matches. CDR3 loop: CASSYRTGKGNEKLFF. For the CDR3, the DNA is TGTGCCAGCAGTTATCGGACAGGGAAGGGTAATGAAAAACTGTTTTTT.

This CDR3 reads CASSAPRQGEDTEAFF. CDR3 nucleotide sequence: TGTGCCAGCAGTGCCCCTCGACAGGGTGAGGACACTGAAGCTTTCTTT. This rearrangement joins TRBV6-1 to TRBJ1-1; 7 nucleotides line up with TRBD1. The junction had 11 bases not matched to a gene; V was cut back by 4 bases and J by 3 bases. This CDR3 is built from 16 residues. In germline, CDR1 is MNHNS, CDR2 SASEGT.

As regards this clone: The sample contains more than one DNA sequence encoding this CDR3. The chain's CDR3 is CASSRLLSNQPQHF. The CDR3 region has the DNA TGTGCCAGCAGTAGACTCCTTAGCAATCAGCCCCAGCATTTT. The chain couples TRBV27 to TRBJ1-5; D not resolved. The V end was cut by 5 bases, the J end by 0 bases, with 8 bases between. The CDR3 is made up of 14 amino acids. The germline V gene has CDR1 MNHEY and CDR2 SMNVEV (reference sequence).

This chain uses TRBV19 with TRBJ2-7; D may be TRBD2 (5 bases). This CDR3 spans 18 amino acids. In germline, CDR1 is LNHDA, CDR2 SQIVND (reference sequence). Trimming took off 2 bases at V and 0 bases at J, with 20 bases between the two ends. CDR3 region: CASSIRGYVTSSSYEQYF. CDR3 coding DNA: TGTGCCAGTAGTATACGCGGGTATGTGACTTCGAGCTCCTACGAGCAGTACTTC. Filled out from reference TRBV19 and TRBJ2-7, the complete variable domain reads DGGITQSPKYLFRKEGQNVTLSCEQNLNHDAMYWYRQDPGQGLRLIYYSQIVNDFQKGDIAEGYSVSREKKESFPLTVTSAQKNPTAFYLCASSIRGYVTSSSYEQYFGPGTRLTVT.

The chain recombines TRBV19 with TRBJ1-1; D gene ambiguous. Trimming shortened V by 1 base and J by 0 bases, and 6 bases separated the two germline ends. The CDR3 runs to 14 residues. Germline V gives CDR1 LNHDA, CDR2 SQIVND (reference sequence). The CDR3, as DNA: TGTGCCAGTAGTATAGTATCGGTGAACACTGAAGCTTTCTTT. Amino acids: CASSIVSVNTEAFF. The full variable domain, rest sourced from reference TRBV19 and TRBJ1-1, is DGGITQSPKYLFRKEGQNVTLSCEQNLNHDAMYWYRQDPGQGLRLIYYSQIVNDFQKGDIAEGYSVSREKKESFPLTVTSAQKNPTAFYLCASSIVSVNTEAFFGQGTRLTVV.

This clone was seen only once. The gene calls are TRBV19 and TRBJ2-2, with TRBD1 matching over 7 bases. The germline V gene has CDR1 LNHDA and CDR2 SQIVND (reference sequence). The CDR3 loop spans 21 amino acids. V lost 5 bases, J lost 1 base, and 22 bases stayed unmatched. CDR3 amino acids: CASSDDGKGAIGVVNTGELFF. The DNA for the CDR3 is TGTGCCAGTAGTGATGATGGGAAGGGGGCTATAGGGGTGGTGAACACCGGGGAGCTGTTTTTT.

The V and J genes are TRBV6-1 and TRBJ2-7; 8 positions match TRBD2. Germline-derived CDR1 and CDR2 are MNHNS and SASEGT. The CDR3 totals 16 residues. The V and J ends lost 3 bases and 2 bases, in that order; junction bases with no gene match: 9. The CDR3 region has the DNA TGTGCCAGCAGTGATTTTGTAGCGGGGATTCCCTACGAGCAGTACTTC. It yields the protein CASSDFVAGIPYEQYF.

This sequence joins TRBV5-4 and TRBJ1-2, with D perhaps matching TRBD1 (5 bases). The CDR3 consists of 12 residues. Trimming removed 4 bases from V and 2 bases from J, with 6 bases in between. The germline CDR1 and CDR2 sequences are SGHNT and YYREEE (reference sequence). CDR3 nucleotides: TGTGCCAGCAGCACAGGAAACTATGGCTACACCTTC. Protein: CASSTGNYGYTF.

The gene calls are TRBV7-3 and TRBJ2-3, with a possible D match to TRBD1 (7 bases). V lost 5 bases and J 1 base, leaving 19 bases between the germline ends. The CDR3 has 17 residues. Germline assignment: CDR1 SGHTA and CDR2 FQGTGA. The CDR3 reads CASSPAPGGLGTDTQYF. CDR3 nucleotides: TGTGCCAGCAGCCCCGCCCCAGGGGGGTTAGGCACAGATACGCAGTATTTT.

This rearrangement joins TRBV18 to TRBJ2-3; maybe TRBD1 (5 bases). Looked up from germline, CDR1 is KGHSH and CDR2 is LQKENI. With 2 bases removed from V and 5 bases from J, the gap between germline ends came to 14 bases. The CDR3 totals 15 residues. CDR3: CASSPVGEMIDTQYF. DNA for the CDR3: TGTGCCAGCTCACCAGTAGGGGAAATGATAGATACGCAGTATTTT.

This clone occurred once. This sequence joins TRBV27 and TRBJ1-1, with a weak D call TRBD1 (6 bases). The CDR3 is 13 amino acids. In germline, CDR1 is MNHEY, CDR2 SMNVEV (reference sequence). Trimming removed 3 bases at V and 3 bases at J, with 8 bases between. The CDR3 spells CASSLRQDTEAFF. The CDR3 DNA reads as TGTGCCAGCAGTTTGCGACAGGACACTGAAGCTTTCTTT.

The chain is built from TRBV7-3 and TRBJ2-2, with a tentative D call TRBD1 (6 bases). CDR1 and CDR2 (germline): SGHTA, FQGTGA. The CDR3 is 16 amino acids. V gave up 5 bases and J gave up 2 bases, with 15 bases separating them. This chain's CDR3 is CASSQGWHLNTGELFF. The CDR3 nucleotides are TGTGCCAGCAGCCAGGGGTGGCACCTTAACACCGGGGAGCTGTTTTTT.

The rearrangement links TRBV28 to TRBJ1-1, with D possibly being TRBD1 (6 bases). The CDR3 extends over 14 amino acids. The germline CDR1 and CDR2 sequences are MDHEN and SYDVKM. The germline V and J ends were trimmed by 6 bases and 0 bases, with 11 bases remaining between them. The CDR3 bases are TGTGCCAGCAGATACAGGGCCATGAACACTGAAGCTTTCTTT. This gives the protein CASRYRAMNTEAFF. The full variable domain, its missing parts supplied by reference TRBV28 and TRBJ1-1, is DVKVTQSSRYLVKRTGEKVFLECVQDMDHENMFWYRQDPGLGLRLIYFSYDVKMKEKGDIPEGYSVSREKKERFSLILESASTNQTSMYLCASRYRAMNTEAFFGQGTRLTVV.

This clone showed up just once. Written as DNA, the CDR3 is TGCGCCAGCAGCCAAGGACTAACAGGGGAGAGAGAGACCCAGTACTTC. Protein: CASSQGLTGERETQYF. The chain employs TRBV4-3 and TRBJ2-5; TRBD1 matches 7 bases. Losses at the gene ends were 1 base for V and 4 bases for J; bases not matched to a gene: 9. Germline CDR1 LGHNA, CDR2 YSLEER. The CDR3 runs 16 residues.

The CDR3 reads CASSYSPSGANVLTF. The CDR3 bases are TGTGCCAGCAGTTACTCCCCATCTGGGGCCAACGTCCTGACTTTC. The chain employs TRBV6-5 and TRBJ2-6; D is unresolved. The V gene's germline CDR1 is MNHEY and CDR2 SVGAGI. This CDR3 is built from 15 residues. The V and J ends lost 0 bases and 1 base respectively, with 4 bases between them.

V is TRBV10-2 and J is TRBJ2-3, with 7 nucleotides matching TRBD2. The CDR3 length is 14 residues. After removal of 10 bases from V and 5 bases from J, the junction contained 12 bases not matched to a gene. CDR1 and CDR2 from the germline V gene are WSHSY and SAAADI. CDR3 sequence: CATQESGELDTQYF. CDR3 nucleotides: TGCGCCACCCAAGAGAGCGGGGAGTTAGATACGCAGTATTTT.

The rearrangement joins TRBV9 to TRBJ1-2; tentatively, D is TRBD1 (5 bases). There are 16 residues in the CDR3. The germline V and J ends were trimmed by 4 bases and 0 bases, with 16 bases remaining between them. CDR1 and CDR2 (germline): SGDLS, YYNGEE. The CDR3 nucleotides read TGTGCCAGCAGCCTAAATTACAGGAGAACTAACTATGGCTACACCTTC. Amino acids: CASSLNYRRTNYGYTF.